What follows describes a single T cell receptor (beta chain). There is no known antigen for this receptor. No base qualities exist here, and no much larger clone lies one base off it. These data originate in a study of identical twins (dated by TCRdb to about 2016). Turning to the overall study: To test whether fetal clonotypes persist, this study deep-sequenced TCR alpha and beta repertoires from monozygotic twins, from unrelated adults of various ages, and from cord blood. To rule out contamination, the twin experiments were replicated at different times with different library preparation protocols.

Every donor was a healthy Caucasian. Miltenyi CD45RO+ enrichment and human naive T-cell isolation kits were used to isolate memory (CD45RO+) and naive T cells from PBMC. The library relied on 5' RACE. The run used an Illumina HiSeq 2000. Template switching introduced a universal primer binding site; the final cDNA contained a unique molecular identifier, enabling accurate counting of TCR cDNA molecules. Specific primers in the conserved constant-segment region were used to synthesize first-strand cDNA for TCR alpha and beta chains. To control for contamination, every cDNA library carried two barcodes: a SMART-Mk sample barcode plus Illumina barcodes. TruSeq adapter sequences along with Illumina sample barcodes were introduced in two successive PCR steps. TCR alpha and beta cDNA libraries were sequenced on the Illumina HiSeq platform with custom primers. As for how the authors treated the data: Raw reads were processed with MiGEC to extract unique molecular identifiers, and MiXCR was used to determine CDR3 positions. Recombination models were inferred per individual with the repgenHMM and IGoR tools using an EM algorithm. The analysis of shared clonotypes was done with the tcR package in R, with sharing normalized by the product of cloneset sizes. To study raw recombination free of thymic and clonal selection effects, out-of-frame nonproductive sequences were analyzed. In TCRdb, the public reads were trimmed at Q25 with fastp and aligned with MiXCR, with productive beta chains retained. Entries that share a CDR3 protein sequence are merged under the most common genes and DNA. These V and J calls are TCRdb output, not the study's own analysis. The sample profile shows a few hundred thousand distinct CDR3 sequences; approximately 10% of them were found once. The ten biggest clones cover less than 12% of the sample.

General conclusions and limits of the study: A weaker excess of twin sharing was found in beta out-of-frame sequences because the signal-to-noise ratio was lowered by fewer shared sequences. Compared with coincidental sharing between unrelated individuals, out-of-frame TCR alpha sequences shared between twins showed an excess of sequences with low generation probability. Abundant cord blood beta clonotypes carried fewer insertions; young adult naive repertoires showed a weaker similar trend, while memory repertoires showed none. In monozygotic twins, out-of-frame TCR alpha sharing was systematically underestimated by recombination models, although the models agreed with sharing between unrelated individuals. Zero-insertion analyses could be partly confounded by invariant T cells such as MAIT and iNKT, though diverse VJ usage argued against such confounding for most clonotypes. Because the same donors could not be followed over many years, the conclusions relied on cross-sectional statistical analysis.

The germline V gene yields MNHNS for CDR1 and SASEGT for CDR2. V loses 0 bases of germline sequence and J loses 9 bases, and the interval between the two ends is 13 bases. The CDR3 starts with the cysteine, ends with the phenylalanine, and has 14 residues. This entry keeps only the CDR3 DNA: 42 bases, framed from base 1. The TCR originated in a man aged 45-65 years in good health. Sequenced: memory T cells sorted from blood. According to the study, the label for this sample's cell subset or site signals: CD45RO+ enriched T cells. This receptor chain uses TRBV6-1 and TRBJ2-3; the D gene cannot be resolved beyond TRBD1 or TRBD2, each matching 5 bases. This receptor carries the CDR3 CASSEAPGPRTQYF. The DNA sequence is TGTGCCAGCAGTGAAGCCCCGGGGCCGCGGACGCAGTATTTT.